The 5 T cell receptor beta chains below come from one sample, sequenced in a study of beta chain features in type 1 diabetes. As every portion of the isolated RNA was reverse transcribed, the sequencing read expressed TCRB transcripts. Produced via immunoSEQ multiplex PCR; TCRdb's table is partial and in-frame only. The sample lists about 220,000 clones, approximately 11% occurring once. The sequenced sample was central memory CD4+ T cells from blood. The receptors were sampled from a man younger than 30 in good health.

On this clone itself: The identical CDR3 is also encoded by other nucleotide sequences in the sample. The CDR3 DNA sequence: TGTGCCAGCAGTCTGACTAGCGGCACAGATACGCAGTATTTT. This gives the protein CASSLTSGTDTQYF. This rearrangement joins TRBV2 to TRBJ2-3, with 8 bases identical to TRBD2. Germline values: CDR1 SNHLY, CDR2 FYNNEI. Unmatched junction bases numbered 2, after V lost 5 bases and J lost 1 base. The CDR3 extends over 14 amino acids. The full variable domain, completed using reference TRBV2 and TRBJ2-3, is EPEVTQTPSHQVTQMGQEVILRCVPISNHLYFYWYRQILGQKVEFLVSFYNNEISEKSEIFDDQFSVERPDGSNFTLKIRSTKLEDSAMYFCASSLTSGTDTQYFGPGTRLTVL.

The V call is TRBV30, the J call TRBJ2-1; 9 bases are a match to TRBD2. J lost 8 bases, V lost 4 bases, and 15 bases had no gene match. The V gene's germline CDR1 is GTSNPN and CDR2 SVGIG (reference sequence). The length of the CDR3 is 16 residues. This CDR3 reads CAWISGRTGRSYEQFF. CDR3 nucleotides: TGTGCCTGGATCAGCGGGAGGACCGGGCGCTCCTATGAGCAGTTCTTC.

This clone was counted a few times. The chain employs TRBV5-1 and TRBJ2-2; D is unresolved. The germline V and J ends were trimmed by 0 bases and 4 bases, with 10 bases remaining between them. The CDR3 is made up of 15 amino acids. Germline-derived CDR1 and CDR2 are SGHRS and YFSETQ. CDR3: CASSLEGPRTGELFF. DNA of the CDR3: TGCGCCAGCAGCTTGGAGGGTCCTCGCACCGGGGAGCTGTTTTTT.

The CDR3 reads CSATPENTQYF. The CDR3 DNA follows: TGCAGTGCTACCCCCGAAAATACGCAGTATTTT. The chain couples TRBV20-1 to TRBJ2-3; D uncertain. The length of the CDR3 is 11 residues. V lost 4 bases and J lost 7, with 9 bases in between. Germline V lookup: CDR1 DFQATT, CDR2 SNEGSKA (reference sequence).

This chain joins TRBV2 and TRBJ1-5; a weak D match, TRBD1 (5 bases). CDR1 and CDR2 from the germline V gene are SNHLY and FYNNEI. This CDR3 comprises 14 residues. V lost 4 bases and J 3 bases, leaving 10 bases between the germline ends. CDR3 in DNA: TGTGCCAGCAGTGGTGACAGATTCAATCAGCCCCAGCATTTT. Protein sequence: CASSGDRFNQPQHF.